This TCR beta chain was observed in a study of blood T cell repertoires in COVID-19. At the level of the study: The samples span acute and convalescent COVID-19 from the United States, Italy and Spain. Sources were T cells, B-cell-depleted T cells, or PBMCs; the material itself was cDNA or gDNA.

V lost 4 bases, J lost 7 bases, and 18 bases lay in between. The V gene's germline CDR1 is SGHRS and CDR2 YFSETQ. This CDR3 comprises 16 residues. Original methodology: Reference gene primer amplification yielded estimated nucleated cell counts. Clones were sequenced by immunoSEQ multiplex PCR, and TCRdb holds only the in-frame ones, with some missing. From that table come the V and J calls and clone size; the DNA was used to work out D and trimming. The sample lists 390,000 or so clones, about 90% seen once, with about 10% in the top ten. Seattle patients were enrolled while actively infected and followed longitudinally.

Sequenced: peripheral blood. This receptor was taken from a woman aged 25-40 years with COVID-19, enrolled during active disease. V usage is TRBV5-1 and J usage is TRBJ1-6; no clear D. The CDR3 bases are TGCGCCAGCAGCGACACTCGGCGCGCCGGCAATTCACCCCTCCACTTT. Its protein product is CASSDTRRAGNSPLHF.